The present T cell receptor beta chain was sequenced within a study of blood T cell repertoires in COVID-19. Original data processing: Researchers report that nucleated cell counts were estimated from reference gene primer amplification. TCRdb's copy holds only in-frame clones and misses some; the assay was immunoSEQ multiplex PCR. That table gives V, J and clone size, and the DNA gave D and trimming. This sample yields nearly 250,000 clones, of which 82% are seen a single time; approximately 1.9% belongs to the top ten. The receptor was isolated from a woman of 80 years or more with acute or convalescent COVID-19. The sample consisted of peripheral blood.

CDR3 DNA: TGTGCCAGCAGCCAAGATGCAGGGGATGAGCAGTTCTTC. Translated: CASSQDAGDEQFF. This chain joins TRBV14 and TRBJ2-1, with D perhaps TRBD1 (6 bases). Trimming left V 0 bases short and J 8 bases short, with 8 bases between. Germline CDR1 reads SGHDN; CDR2 reads FVKESK. The CDR3 runs 13 residues.